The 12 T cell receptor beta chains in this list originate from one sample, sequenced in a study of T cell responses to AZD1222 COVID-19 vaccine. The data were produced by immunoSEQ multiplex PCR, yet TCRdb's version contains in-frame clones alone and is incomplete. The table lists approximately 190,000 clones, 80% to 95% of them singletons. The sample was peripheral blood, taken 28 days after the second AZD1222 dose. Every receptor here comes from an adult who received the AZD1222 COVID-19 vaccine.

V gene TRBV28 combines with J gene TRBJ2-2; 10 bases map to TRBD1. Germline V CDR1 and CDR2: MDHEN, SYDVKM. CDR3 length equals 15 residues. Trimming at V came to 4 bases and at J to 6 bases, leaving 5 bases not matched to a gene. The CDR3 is CASSYEGTGAGELFF. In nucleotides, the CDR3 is TGTGCCAGCAGTTATGAGGGGACAGGGGCCGGGGAGCTGTTTTTT.

CDR3: CASSDGGHDTEAFF. In DNA, the CDR3 is TGTGCCAGCTCCGATGGGGGACATGACACTGAAGCTTTCTTT. The V gene is TRBV28, the J gene TRBJ1-1, with D possibly being TRBD1 (6 bases). The CDR3 is made up of 14 amino acids. CDR1 is MDHEN and CDR2 is SYDVKM in the germline V gene. V was cut by 8 bases and J by 3 bases, with 16 bases left in between.

The CDR3: CASSHLGQGVGWDEKLFF. The CDR3 coding sequence is TGCGCCAGCAGTCACCTGGGACAGGGTGTGGGTTGGGATGAAAAACTGTTTTTT. The chain combines TRBV23-1 with TRBJ1-4; the match to TRBD1 covers 9 bases. TRBV23-1 has ORF status, its function being uncertain. The ends lost 3 bases at V and 6 bases at J; junction bases unmatched: 14. The CDR3 is made up of 18 amino acids.

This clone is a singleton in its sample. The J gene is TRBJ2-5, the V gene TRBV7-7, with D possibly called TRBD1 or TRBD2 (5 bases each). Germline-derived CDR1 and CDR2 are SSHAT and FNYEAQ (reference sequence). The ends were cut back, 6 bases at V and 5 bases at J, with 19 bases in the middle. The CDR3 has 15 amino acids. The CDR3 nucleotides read TGTGCCAGCAGTCCGGCGAGGGGCTTTCGGGAGACCCAGTACTTC. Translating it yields CASSPARGFRETQYF.

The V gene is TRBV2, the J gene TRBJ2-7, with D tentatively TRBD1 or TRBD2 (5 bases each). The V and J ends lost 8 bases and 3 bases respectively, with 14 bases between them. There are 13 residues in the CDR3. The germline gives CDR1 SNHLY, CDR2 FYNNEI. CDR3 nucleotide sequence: TGTGCCAGCGGTATGGGACGGAACTACGAGCAGTACTTC. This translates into CASGMGRNYEQYF.

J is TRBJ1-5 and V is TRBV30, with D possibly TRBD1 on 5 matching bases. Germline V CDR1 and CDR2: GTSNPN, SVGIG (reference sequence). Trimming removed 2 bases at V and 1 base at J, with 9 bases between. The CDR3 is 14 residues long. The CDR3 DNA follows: TGTGCCTGGAGTCCAGGGCTCAGCAATCAGCCCCAGCATTTT. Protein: CAWSPGLSNQPQHF.

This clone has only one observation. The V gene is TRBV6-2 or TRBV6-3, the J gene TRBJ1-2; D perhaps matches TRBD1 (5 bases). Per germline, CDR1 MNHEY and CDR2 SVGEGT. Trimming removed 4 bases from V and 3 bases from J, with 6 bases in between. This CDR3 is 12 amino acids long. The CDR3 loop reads CASSSTDYGYTF. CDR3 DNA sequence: TGTGCCAGCAGTTCGACAGACTATGGCTACACCTTC.

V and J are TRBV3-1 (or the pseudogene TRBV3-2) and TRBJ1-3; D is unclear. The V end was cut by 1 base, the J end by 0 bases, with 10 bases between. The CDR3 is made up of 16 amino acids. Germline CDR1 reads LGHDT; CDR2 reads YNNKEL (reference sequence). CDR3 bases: TGTGCCAGCAGCCAAGGGTCGGGTTACTCTGGAAACACCATATATTTT. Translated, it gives CASSQGSGYSGNTIYF.

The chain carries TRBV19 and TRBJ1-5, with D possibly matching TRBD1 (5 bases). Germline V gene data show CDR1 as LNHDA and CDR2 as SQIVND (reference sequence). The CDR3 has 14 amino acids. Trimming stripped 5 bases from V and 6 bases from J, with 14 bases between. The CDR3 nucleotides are TGTGCCAGTAGTCACATCCAGGGAGGTCAGCCCCAGCATTTT. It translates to CASSHIQGGQPQHF.

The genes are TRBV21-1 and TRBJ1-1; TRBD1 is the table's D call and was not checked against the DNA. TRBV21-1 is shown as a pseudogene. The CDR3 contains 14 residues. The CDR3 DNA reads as TGTGCCAGCAGCATTAGGGGGATGAACACTGAAGCTTTCTTT. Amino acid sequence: CASSIRGMNTEAFF.

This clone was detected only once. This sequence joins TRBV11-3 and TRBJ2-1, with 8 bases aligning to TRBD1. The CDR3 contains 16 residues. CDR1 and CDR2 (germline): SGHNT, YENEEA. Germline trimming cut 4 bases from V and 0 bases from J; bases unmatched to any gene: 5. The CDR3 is CASSSRTGSSYNEQFF. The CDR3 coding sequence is TGTGCCAGCAGCTCCCGGACAGGGAGCTCCTACAATGAGCAGTTCTTC.

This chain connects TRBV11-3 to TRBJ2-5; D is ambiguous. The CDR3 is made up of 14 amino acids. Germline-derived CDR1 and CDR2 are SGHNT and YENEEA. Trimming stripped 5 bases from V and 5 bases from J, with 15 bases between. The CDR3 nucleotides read TGTGCCAGCAGCCAAGGAGCGTATACGGAGACCCAGTACTTC. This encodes CASSQGAYTETQYF.